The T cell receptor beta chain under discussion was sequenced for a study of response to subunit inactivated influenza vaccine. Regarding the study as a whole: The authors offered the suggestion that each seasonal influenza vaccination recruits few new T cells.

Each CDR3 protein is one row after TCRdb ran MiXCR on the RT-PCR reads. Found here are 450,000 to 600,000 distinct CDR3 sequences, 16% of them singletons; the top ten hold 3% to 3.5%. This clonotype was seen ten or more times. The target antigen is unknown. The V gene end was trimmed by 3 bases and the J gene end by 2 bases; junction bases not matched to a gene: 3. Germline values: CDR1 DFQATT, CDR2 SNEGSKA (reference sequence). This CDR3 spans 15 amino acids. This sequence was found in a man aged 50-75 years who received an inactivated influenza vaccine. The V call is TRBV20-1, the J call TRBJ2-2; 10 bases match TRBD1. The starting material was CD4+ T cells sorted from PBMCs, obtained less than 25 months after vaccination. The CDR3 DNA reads TGCAGTGCTAGGGGACAGGGGAGAAACACCGGGGAGCTGTTTTTT. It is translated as CSARGQGRNTGELFF.